These 11 T cell receptor beta chains originate from one sample sequenced in a study of cytomegalovirus exposure and HLA in healthy donors. Profiled with immunoSEQ multiplex PCR; TCRdb holds only in-frame clones, not every one. The data contain roughly 300,000 clones, around nine tenths of them singletons. Material for sequencing was PBMCs. These receptors originate from a woman younger than 30 in good health and CMV-seronegative.

V usage is TRBV27 and J usage is TRBJ2-7, with D perhaps TRBD1 (6 bases). V shed 8 bases and J shed 2 bases, with 10 bases lying between them. Per germline, CDR1 MNHEY and CDR2 SMNVEV (reference sequence). The CDR3 consists of 12 residues. The CDR3 here is CASADRPYEQYF. The CDR3 DNA reads TGTGCCAGCGCGGACAGACCCTACGAGCAGTACTTC.

The genes are TRBV28 and TRBJ2-3; 7 bases line up with TRBD2. The germline CDR1 and CDR2 sequences are MDHEN and SYDVKM. Losses at the gene ends were 7 bases for V and 2 bases for J; bases not matched to a gene: 12. This CDR3 region has 16 residues. The CDR3 loop reads CASNAPSAGYTDTQYF. The CDR3, as DNA: TGTGCCAGCAATGCACCGTCAGCGGGGTACACAGATACGCAGTATTTT.

The gene calls are TRBV6-1 and TRBJ1-1, with a tentative D call TRBD1 (5 bases). The length of the CDR3 is 15 residues. The germline V gene encodes CDR1 MNHNS and CDR2 SASEGT. V lost 5 bases and J lost 1, with 14 bases in between. CDR3 residues: CASSSQRQRNTEAFF. CDR3 in DNA: TGTGCCAGCAGTTCACAACGACAGAGGAACACTGAAGCTTTCTTT.

As for this clone: One end of the junction does not line up with germline, which may come from a read error. The CDR3 protein is CASSEGGQVSSEQYF. The DNA of the CDR3 is TGTGCCAGCAGTGAAGGGGGACAAGTTTCCTCCGAGCAGTACTTC. The chain joins TRBV2 to TRBJ2-7; a weak D match, TRBD1 (6 bases). Germline lookup yields CDR1 SNHLY and CDR2 FYNNEI. The CDR3 sequence is 15 residues long.

The genes are TRBV27 and TRBJ2-1, with TRBD2 matching 9 bases. The germline V gene has CDR1 MNHEY and CDR2 SMNVEV (reference sequence). With 6 bases clipped from V and 6 bases from J, the junction kept 3 bases outside the gene matches. The CDR3 length is 13 residues. The CDR3 region is CASSQAGGNEQFF. In DNA form, the CDR3 reads TGTGCCAGCAGCCAAGCGGGAGGCAATGAGCAGTTCTTC.

J is TRBJ2-2 and V is TRBV9; 8 bases are shared with TRBD2. Germline CDR1 and CDR2: SGDLS and YYNGEE. The length of the CDR3 is 15 residues. Trimming at V came to 0 bases and at J to 3 bases, leaving 1 base not matched to a gene. The CDR3 DNA reads as TGTGCCAGCAGCGTAGCGGGAGGGTACACCGGGGAGCTGTTTTTT. Its translation is CASSVAGGYTGELFF.

The rearrangement joins TRBV6-5 to TRBJ1-5, with unresolved D. V was cut by 0 bases and J by 6 bases, with 6 bases left in between. Germline V gene data show CDR1 as MNHEY and CDR2 as SVGAGI. The CDR3 has 13 amino acids. This CDR3 is CASSYSISQPQHF. CDR3 sequence (DNA): TGTGCCAGCAGTTACTCGATCAGTCAGCCCCAGCATTTT.

The chain employs TRBV6-6 and TRBJ2-7, with 9 bases matching TRBD2. V dropped 5 bases and J dropped 2; count of bases not matched to a gene: 4. The CDR3 has 14 amino acids. Germline loops: CDR1 MNHNY, CDR2 SVGAGI (reference sequence). CDR3 amino acids: CASSRGGRAYEQYF. The CDR3 bases are TGTGCCAGCAGTAGGGGCGGGAGGGCCTACGAGCAGTACTTC.

The genes are TRBV11-2 and TRBJ1-6; D is unclear. V lost 1 base and J lost 6, with 4 bases in between. The germline CDR1 and CDR2 sequences are SGHAT and FQNNGV. This CDR3 comprises 13 residues. This CDR3 reads CASSLGANSPLHF. DNA for the CDR3: TGTGCCAGCAGCTTAGGGGCTAATTCACCCCTCCACTTT.

The chain links TRBV10-2 to TRBJ1-1, with a weak D call TRBD1 (5 bases). This CDR3 is built from 12 residues. In germline, CDR1 is WSHSY, CDR2 SAAADI. With 9 bases removed from V and 0 bases from J, the gap between germline ends came to 8 bases. Written as DNA, the CDR3 is TGCGCCAGTGGACAAATGAACACTGAAGCTTTCTTT. This gives the protein CASGQMNTEAFF.

The chain joins TRBV29-1 to TRBJ2-1; D might be TRBD2 (6 bases). The CDR3 sequence is 11 residues long. V was pared by 6 bases and J by 6 bases, with 9 bases between. The germline V gene has CDR1 SQVTM and CDR2 ANQGSEA. CDR3 sequence reads: CSVRRVNEQFF. In nucleotides, the CDR3 is TGCAGCGTCCGGAGGGTCAATGAGCAGTTCTTC.